A single sample gave rise to the 16 T cell receptor beta chains below, sequenced in a study of beta chain features in type 1 diabetes. The entirety of the isolated RNA underwent reverse transcription, so expressed TCRB transcripts were sequenced. Sequencing used immunoSEQ multiplex PCR; TCRdb keeps in-frame clones, though not all of them. The table shows about 900,000 clones, with around a sixth occurring only once. The source material was naive CD4+ T cells from blood. The receptor set was obtained from a woman younger than 35 in good health.

This clone has more than one count but fewer than ten. This chain joins TRBV7-2 and TRBJ2-3, with D hard to call. Germline assignment: CDR1 SGHTA and CDR2 FQGNSA. The length of the CDR3 is 14 residues. The ends were cut back, 1 base at V and 7 bases at J, with 12 bases in the middle. CDR3 DNA: TGTGCCAGCAGCTTAGGGTCTAGTCCCCATACGCAGTATTTT. Protein: CASSLGSSPHTQYF.

As DNA, the CDR3 is TGTGCCAGCAGGTTAAGGACAGGCTACGAGCAGTACTTC. Translating it yields CASRLRTGYEQYF. This chain connects TRBV7-2 to TRBJ2-7, with 7 bases identical to TRBD1. Germline CDR1 reads SGHTA; CDR2 reads FQGNSA. Trimming took 6 bases from V and 3 from J; bases not matched to a gene: 5. The CDR3 consists of 13 residues.

The chain carries TRBV27 and TRBJ1-4, with TRBD1 as a possible D gene (5 bases). Trimming shortened V by 5 bases and J by 5 bases, and 12 bases separated the two germline ends. This CDR3 comprises 14 residues. Germline lookup yields CDR1 MNHEY and CDR2 SMNVEV (reference sequence). CDR3 loop: CASSPRDGNEKLFF. CDR3 bases: TGTGCCAGCAGTCCCCGGGACGGGAATGAAAAACTGTTTTTT.

This clone came up a few times. This chain uses TRBV7-2 with TRBJ1-1; D call uncertain. This CDR3 contains 12 residues. Germline CDR1 and CDR2: SGHTA and FQGNSA. Trimming left V 1 base short and J 6 bases short, with 6 bases between. The CDR3 reads CASSLDGPEAFF. CDR3 nucleotide sequence: TGTGCCAGCAGCTTAGATGGACCTGAAGCTTTCTTT.

CDR3 protein: CASGLQGRSYTF. The CDR3 nucleotides are TGTGCTAGTGGCCTTCAGGGGAGGAGCTACACCTTC. The chain is built from TRBV12-5 and TRBJ1-2; possibly TRBD1 for D (6 bases). Trimming stripped 6 bases from V and 9 bases from J, with 14 bases between. Germline values: CDR1 LGHNT, CDR2 FRNRAP. This CDR3 region has 12 residues.

The chain has TRBV7-9 and TRBJ1-1; TRBD1 matches 9 bases. The CDR3 extends over 15 amino acids. The ends lost 2 bases at V and 7 bases at J; junction bases unmatched: 8. Germline CDR1 SEHNR, CDR2 FQNEAQ (reference sequence). CDR3 amino acids: CASSLSGTGHSEAFF. The CDR3 coding sequence is TGTGCCAGCAGCTTATCGGGGACAGGGCATAGTGAAGCTTTCTTT.

The CDR3 DNA sequence: TGTGCCAGTTCCCGACAGGGCTACGAGCAGTACTTC. Protein: CASSRQGYEQYF. This chain links TRBV27 with TRBJ2-5, with 7 positions matching TRBD1. The end of the DNA aligns better with TRBJ2-7, so the J call may be wrong. The CDR3 has 12 amino acids. Germline lookup yields CDR1 MNHEY and CDR2 SMNVEV (reference sequence).

This chain uses TRBV7-2 with TRBJ1-1; no clear D gene. Germline values: CDR1 SGHTA, CDR2 FQGNSA. V dropped 0 bases and J dropped 0 bases, with 8 bases sitting between them. This CDR3 has 15 amino acids. DNA for the CDR3: TGTGCCAGCAGCTTAGCGAAGGGTTTGAACACTGAAGCTTTCTTT. Residues: CASSLAKGLNTEAFF.

The chain combines TRBV2 with TRBJ1-5; no definite D call. The germline gives CDR1 SNHLY, CDR2 FYNNEI. The CDR3 extends over 14 amino acids. The germline V and J ends were trimmed by 6 bases and 4 bases, with 13 bases remaining between them. Written as DNA, the CDR3 is TGTGCCAGCAGGGGAGGCAGCTCAAATCAGCCCCAGCATTTT. This sequence encodes CASRGGSSNQPQHF.

The table lists this clone with a few counts. The chain employs TRBV29-1 and TRBJ1-2; 7 bases align to TRBD1. The CDR3 contains 13 residues. Trimming took 6 bases from V and 2 from J; bases not matched to a gene: 6. Germline assignment: CDR1 SQVTM and CDR2 ANQGSEA. CDR3 sequence (DNA): TGCAGCGTCGCCGGGACAGCAAACTATGGCTACACCTTC. Encoded protein: CSVAGTANYGYTF.

This clone was found a few times. The chain has TRBV7-3 and TRBJ2-3, with no clear D. This CDR3 has 14 amino acids. The germline CDR1 and CDR2 sequences are SGHTA and FQGTGA. Trimming stripped 1 base from V and 1 base from J, with 6 bases between. Written as DNA, the CDR3 is TGTGCCAGCAGCTTAATGTCCGGCACAGATACGCAGTATTTT. It codes for CASSLMSGTDTQYF.

This clone came up a few times. The chain is built from TRBV7-2 and TRBJ2-3; TRBD2 is a possible D gene (5 bases). Trimming left V 4 bases short and J 8 bases short, with 10 bases between. Germline CDR1 reads SGHTA; CDR2 reads FQGNSA. The CDR3 is 12 residues long. DNA of the CDR3: TGTGCCAGCAGCTCCGAGCGGTTTACGCAGTATTTT. Translation: CASSSERFTQYF.

This clone showed up just a few times. The rearrangement uses TRBV6-5 and TRBJ1-1; D perhaps matches TRBD1 (5 bases). This CDR3 contains 14 residues. Germline-derived CDR1 and CDR2 are MNHEY and SVGAGI. V was pared by 2 bases and J by 7 bases, with 14 bases between. CDR3 loop: CASSYRETGDEAFF. For the CDR3, the DNA is TGTGCCAGCAGTTACCGCGAAACAGGAGATGAAGCTTTCTTT.

The gene calls are TRBV28 and TRBJ2-1; the match to TRBD2 covers 8 bases. V lost 5 bases, J lost 6 bases, and 12 bases stayed unmatched. The CDR3 totals 16 residues. Per the germline V gene, CDR1 is MDHEN and CDR2 is SYDVKM. The CDR3 DNA reads TGTGCCAGCAGTCAGACCGGGACTAGGGTATTCAATGAGCAGTTCTTC. This encodes CASSQTGTRVFNEQFF.

V and J are TRBV4-3 and TRBJ2-2, with 10 bases that match TRBD2. Germline V CDR1 and CDR2: LGHNA, YSLEER. The CDR3 has 20 amino acids. With V trimmed by 1 base and J by 2 bases, 13 bases remained unmatched. The chain's CDR3 is CASSQGTPGASGSNTGELFF. The CDR3 DNA is TGCGCCAGCAGCCAAGGAACCCCGGGGGCTAGCGGGAGTAACACCGGGGAGCTGTTTTTT.

This clone was found a few times. The CDR3 loop is CAISVNWDRVNEQYF. CDR3 bases: TGTGCCATCAGTGTCAATTGGGACAGGGTCAACGAGCAGTACTTC. This chain links TRBV10-3 with TRBJ2-7; 9 bases map to TRBD1. From germline, CDR1 is ENHRY and CDR2 SYGVKD. J gave up 5 bases and V 4 bases, and 9 bases lay outside the gene matches. This CDR3 contains 15 residues.